Presented here are 20 T cell receptor beta chains from one specimen sequenced in a study of blood T cell repertoires in COVID-19 (dated by TCRdb to 2018 to 2020). Library creation used the immunoSEQ multiplex PCR assay. Sourced from immuneACCESS, this table was stored by TCRdb with only in-frame sequences that have V and J called. A share of the clones is absent; for the studies checked, an unresolved V gene accounts for under half, and the remainder has no known explanation. The sample data list 150,000 to 200,000 clones, and roughly 77% of these were observed just once. 6% of the sample goes to the ten largest clones. Material: peripheral blood. The receptors were gathered from a woman in her thirties or forties with COVID-19, enrolled during active disease.

The genes are TRBV11-2 and TRBJ2-1, with a tentative D call TRBD2 (5 bases). V was cut by 5 bases and J by 15 bases, with 23 bases left in between. The CDR3 loop spans 14 amino acids. Per germline, CDR1 SGHAT and CDR2 FQNNGV. The CDR3 sequence is CASSGGELKVGRFF. CDR3 bases: TGTGCCAGCAGCGGAGGCGAGCTTAAGGTCGGGCGGTTCTTC.

The chain employs TRBV6-2 or TRBV6-3 and TRBJ1-6, with a tentative D call TRBD1 (5 bases). V was pared by 6 bases and J by 7 bases, with 16 bases between. CDR1 and CDR2 from the germline V gene are MNHEY and SVGEGT. This CDR3 region has 15 residues. This CDR3 is CASSQTRQSNSPLHF. The CDR3 DNA sequence: TGTGCCAGCAGCCAAACCCGACAGTCCAATTCACCCCTCCACTTT.

The CDR3 loop is CASSGGQGVSTEAFF. The CDR3 DNA follows: TGTGCCAGCAGCGGGGGACAGGGGGTCTCAACTGAAGCTTTCTTT. V usage is TRBV9 and J usage is TRBJ1-1, with TRBD1 matching 11 bases. This CDR3 contains 15 residues. CDR1 is SGDLS, CDR2 YYNGEE, per germline. The trim removed 3 bases at V and 5 bases at J, leaving 6 bases unmatched.

This chain links TRBV18 with TRBJ2-2; D unclear. Germline V gene lookup returns CDR1 KGHSH and CDR2 LQKENI. The CDR3 is 13 amino acids. Trimming stripped 6 bases from V and 0 bases from J, with 5 bases between. The CDR3 is CASSPSNTGELFF. CDR3 sequence (DNA): TGTGCCAGCTCTCCCTCGAACACCGGGGAGCTGTTTTTT.

The chain recombines TRBV6-4 with TRBJ2-3; the D gene is possibly TRBD2 (5 bases). V lost 4 bases and J lost 6, with 20 bases in between. From germline, CDR1 is MRHNA and CDR2 SNTAGT. This CDR3 region has 16 residues. The CDR3 DNA follows: TGTGCCAGCAGTGCCCAGTCTCGAGGGAGCCCCGATACGCAGTATTTT. Residues: CASSAQSRGSPDTQYF.

The genes are TRBV3-1 (or the pseudogene TRBV3-2) and TRBJ2-7, with D maybe TRBD1 (6 bases). The V gene lost 1 base and the J gene lost 2 bases, with 21 bases spanning the gap. The germline CDR1 and CDR2 sequences are LGHDT and YNNKEL (reference sequence). The length of the CDR3 is 18 residues. CDR3: CASSQATPRGPYPYEQYF. CDR3 nucleotide sequence: TGTGCCAGCAGCCAAGCCACACCCAGGGGACCATATCCCTACGAGCAGTACTTC.

The V call is TRBV7-9, the J call TRBJ1-3; possibly TRBD1 for D (5 bases). Germline V CDR1 and CDR2: SEHNR, FQNEAQ (reference sequence). CDR3 length: 16 residues. V gave up 0 bases and J gave up 9 bases, with 18 bases separating them. The CDR3 sequence is CASSLAFDLMGGTIYF. The CDR3 region has the DNA TGTGCCAGCAGCTTAGCTTTCGACTTGATGGGGGGCACCATATATTTT.

The chain joins TRBV5-5 to TRBJ2-2; tentatively, D is TRBD2 (6 bases). CDR3 length equals 15 residues. Trimming left V 6 bases short and J 3 bases short, with 15 bases between. CDR1 SGHKS and CDR2 YYEKEE come from the germline V gene (reference sequence). Written as DNA, the CDR3 is TGTGCCAGCACCCCCGAATGGGACTACACCGGGGAGCTGTTTTTT. Translating gives CASTPEWDYTGELFF. The whole variable domain, remainder taken from reference TRBV5-5 and TRBJ2-2, is DAGVTQSPTHLIKTRGQQVTLRCSPISGHKSVSWYQQVLGQGPQFIFQYYEKEERGRGNFPDRFSARQFPNYSSELNVNALLLGDSALYLCASTPEWDYTGELFFGEGSRLTVL.

The chain employs TRBV18 and TRBJ1-2; D call uncertain. V was shortened by 6 bases and J by 7 bases, with 18 bases between the two germline ends. CDR1 KGHSH and CDR2 LQKENI come from the germline V gene. The CDR3 length is 14 residues. CDR3 DNA sequence: TGTGCCAGCTCGTCGGAGCCTGCCGGGAGTGGCTACACCTTC. It specifies CASSSEPAGSGYTF.

The chain couples TRBV10-3 to TRBJ1-1, with 7 nucleotides matching TRBD1. The CDR3 extends over 16 amino acids. Germline assignment: CDR1 ENHRY and CDR2 SYGVKD. J lost 2 bases, V lost 4 bases, and 10 bases had no gene match. The CDR3 nucleotides are TGTGCCATCAGTGTAAGCGCTGGGACAGCCAACACTGAAGCTTTCTTT. It codes for CAISVSAGTANTEAFF.

The chain joins TRBV7-2 to TRBJ1-5, with a possible D match to TRBD1 (6 bases). Trimming cost V 6 bases and J 4 bases, with 7 bases left between them. Germline CDR1 reads SGHTA; CDR2 reads FQGNSA. This CDR3 has 12 residues. The chain's CDR3 is CASRTGNQPQHF. DNA of the CDR3: TGTGCCAGCAGAACAGGGAATCAGCCCCAGCATTTT.

The chain has TRBV18 and TRBJ2-1; TRBD2 aligns across 10 bases. Losses at the gene ends were 6 bases for V and 4 bases for J; bases not matched to a gene: 6. The CDR3 is 15 amino acids. Germline assignment: CDR1 KGHSH and CDR2 LQKENI. CDR3 nucleotides: TGTGCCAGCTCCCCCACTAGCGGGGCGTACAATGAGCAGTTCTTC. Residues: CASSPTSGAYNEQFF.

The chain is built from TRBV5-8 and TRBJ1-1, with D hard to call. Trimming stripped 0 bases from V and 4 bases from J, with 10 bases between. The V gene's germline CDR1 is SGHTS and CDR2 YDEGEE. The CDR3 has 14 residues. CDR3 nucleotide sequence: TGTGCCAGCAGCTTGGGGAGATTTCGCACTGAAGCTTTCTTT. Translation: CASSLGRFRTEAFF.

This clone was counted a few times. V is TRBV30 and J is TRBJ1-1, with D unresolved. The CDR3 spans 13 residues. The V gene lost 1 base and the J gene lost 0 bases, with 6 bases spanning the gap. Per the germline V gene, CDR1 is GTSNPN and CDR2 is SVGIG (reference sequence). The CDR3 spells CAWSAQMNTEAFF. The CDR3 nucleotides are TGTGCCTGGAGTGCTCAGATGAACACTGAAGCTTTCTTT. Based on the CDR3 plus reference TRBV30 and TRBJ1-1, the full variable domain is SQTIHQWPATLVQPVGSPLSLECTVEGTSNPNLYWYRQAAGRGLQLLFYSVGIGQISSEVPQNLSASRPQDRQFILSSKKLLLSDSGFYLCAWSAQMNTEAFFGQGTRLTVV.

This rearrangement joins TRBV19 to TRBJ2-2; 7 positions agree with TRBD1. Germline V gene sequence: CDR1 LNHDA, CDR2 SQIVND (reference sequence). CDR3 length: 14 residues. V shed 3 bases and J 7 bases; nucleotides not matched to a gene: 5. The CDR3 sequence: CASSIQGVIGELFF. The CDR3 region has the DNA TGTGCCAGTAGTATCCAGGGGGTGATCGGGGAGCTGTTTTTT. Supplemented by reference TRBV19 and TRBJ2-2, the full variable domain reads DGGITQSPKYLFRKEGQNVTLSCEQNLNHDAMYWYRQDPGQGLRLIYYSQIVNDFQKGDIAEGYSVSREKKESFPLTVTSAQKNPTAFYLCASSIQGVIGELFFGEGSRLTVL.

The genes are TRBV4-2 and TRBJ2-1; tentative D call: TRBD2 (6 bases). V dropped 6 bases and J dropped 4 bases, with 13 bases sitting between them. The CDR3 totals 14 residues. The germline CDR1 and CDR2 sequences are LGHNA and YNFKEQ. CDR3: CASRGGAFYNEQFF. DNA of the CDR3: TGTGCCAGCAGGGGCGGGGCCTTTTACAATGAGCAGTTCTTC.

The chain has TRBV3-1 (or the pseudogene TRBV3-2) and TRBJ2-5; 10 positions agree with TRBD2. Trimming took 4 bases from V and 3 from J; bases not matched to a gene: 5. CDR1 is LGHDT, CDR2 YNNKEL, per germline (reference sequence). This CDR3 spans 15 amino acids. This chain's CDR3 is CASSLAGGPKETQYF. The CDR3 DNA is TGTGCCAGCAGCCTAGCGGGAGGTCCGAAAGAGACCCAGTACTTC.

The chain combines TRBV6-5 with TRBJ1-2; maybe TRBD1 (5 bases). Per germline, CDR1 MNHEY and CDR2 SVGAGI. Trimming cost V 6 bases and J 8 bases, with 13 bases left between them. CDR3 length: 12 residues. In DNA form, the CDR3 reads TGTGCCAGCAGCGCAGGGTATTGGGGCTACACCTTC. Translated, it gives CASSAGYWGYTF.

V usage is TRBV11-3 and J usage is TRBJ1-2; D is unresolved. V was pared by 3 bases and J by 4 bases, with 6 bases between. The germline gives CDR1 SGHNT, CDR2 YENEEA. The CDR3 spans 12 residues. The CDR3 bases are TGTGCCAGCAGCTTCCAGGCCTATGGCTACACCTTC. Protein: CASSFQAYGYTF.

The chain has TRBV25-1 and TRBJ1-1, with D possibly TRBD1 on 5 matching bases. The V and J ends lost 4 bases and 10 bases respectively, with 13 bases between them. This CDR3 region has 12 residues. Germline V gives CDR1 MGHDK, CDR2 SYGVNS. As DNA, the CDR3 is TGTGCCAGCAGTGTTGCAGGGCCGAGAGCTTTCTTT. It translates to CASSVAGPRAFF.